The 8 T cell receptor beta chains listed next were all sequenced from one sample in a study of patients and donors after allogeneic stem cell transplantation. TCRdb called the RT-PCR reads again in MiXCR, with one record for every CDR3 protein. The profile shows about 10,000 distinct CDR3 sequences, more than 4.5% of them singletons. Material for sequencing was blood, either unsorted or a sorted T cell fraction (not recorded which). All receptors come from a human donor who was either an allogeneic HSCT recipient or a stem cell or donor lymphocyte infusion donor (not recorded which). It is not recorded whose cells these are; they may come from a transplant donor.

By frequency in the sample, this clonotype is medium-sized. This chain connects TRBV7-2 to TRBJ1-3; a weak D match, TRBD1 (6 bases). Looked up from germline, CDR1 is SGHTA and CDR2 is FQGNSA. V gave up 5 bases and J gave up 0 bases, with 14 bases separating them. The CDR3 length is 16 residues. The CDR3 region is CASSNRQAFSGNTIYF. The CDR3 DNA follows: TGTGCCAGCAGCAACAGACAGGCCTTCTCTGGAAACACCATATATTTT.

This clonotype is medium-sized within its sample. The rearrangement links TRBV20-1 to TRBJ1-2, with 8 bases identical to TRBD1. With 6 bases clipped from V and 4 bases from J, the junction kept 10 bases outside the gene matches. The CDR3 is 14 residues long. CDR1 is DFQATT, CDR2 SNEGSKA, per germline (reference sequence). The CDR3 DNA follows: TGCAGTGCATCGACAGGGGAGTCGAGCTATGGCTACACCTTC. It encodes CSASTGESSYGYTF.

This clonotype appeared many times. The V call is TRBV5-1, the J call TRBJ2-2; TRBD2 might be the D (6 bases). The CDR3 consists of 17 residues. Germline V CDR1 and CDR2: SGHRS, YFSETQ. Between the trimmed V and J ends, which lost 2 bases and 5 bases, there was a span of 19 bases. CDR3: CASSFTRGAARTGELFF. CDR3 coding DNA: TGCGCCAGCAGCTTTACGCGGGGTGCGGCCAGGACCGGGGAGCTGTTTTTT.

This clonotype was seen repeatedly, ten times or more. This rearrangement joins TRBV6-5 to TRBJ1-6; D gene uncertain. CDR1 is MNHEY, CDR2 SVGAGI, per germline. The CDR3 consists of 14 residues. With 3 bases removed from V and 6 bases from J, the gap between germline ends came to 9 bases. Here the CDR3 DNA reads TGTGCCAGCAGTTATGGGGAAGGTAATTCACCCCTCCACTTT. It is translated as CASSYGEGNSPLHF.

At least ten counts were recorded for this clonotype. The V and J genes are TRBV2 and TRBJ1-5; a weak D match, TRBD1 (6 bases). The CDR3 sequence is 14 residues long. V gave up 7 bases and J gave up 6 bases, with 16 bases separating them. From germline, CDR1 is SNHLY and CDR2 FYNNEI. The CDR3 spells CASTGSSGAQPQHF. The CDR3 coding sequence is TGTGCCAGCACCGGTTCGTCAGGGGCTCAGCCCCAGCATTTT. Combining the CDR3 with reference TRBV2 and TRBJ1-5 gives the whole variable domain EPEVTQTPSHQVTQMGQEVILRCVPISNHLYFYWYRQILGQKVEFLVSFYNNEISEKSEIFDDQFSVERPDGSNFTLKIRSTKLEDSAMYFCASTGSSGAQPQHFGDGTRLSIL.

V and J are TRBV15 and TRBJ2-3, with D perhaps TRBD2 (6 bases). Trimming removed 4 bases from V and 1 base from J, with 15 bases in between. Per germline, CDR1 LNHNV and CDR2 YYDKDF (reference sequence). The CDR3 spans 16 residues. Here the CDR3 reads CATSTGLSGGTDTQYF. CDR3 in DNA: TGTGCCACCAGCACAGGACTCTCGGGGGGCACAGATACGCAGTATTTT.

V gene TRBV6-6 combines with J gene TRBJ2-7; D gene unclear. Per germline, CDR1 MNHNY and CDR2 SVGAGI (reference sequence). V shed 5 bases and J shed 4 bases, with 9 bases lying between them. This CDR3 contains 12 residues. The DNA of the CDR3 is TGTGCCAGCAGTCCCGGCCCATACGAGCAGTACTTC. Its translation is CASSPGPYEQYF.

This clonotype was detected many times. Written as DNA, the CDR3 is TGTGCCAGCAGCTGGACAGGGGATCAGCCCCAGCATTTT. Its translation is CASSWTGDQPQHF. The rearrangement links TRBV11-2 to TRBJ1-5, with 9 bases aligning to TRBD1. Germline V gives CDR1 SGHAT, CDR2 FQNNGV. The ends lost 4 bases at V and 5 bases at J; junction bases unmatched: 0. The CDR3 is made up of 13 amino acids.